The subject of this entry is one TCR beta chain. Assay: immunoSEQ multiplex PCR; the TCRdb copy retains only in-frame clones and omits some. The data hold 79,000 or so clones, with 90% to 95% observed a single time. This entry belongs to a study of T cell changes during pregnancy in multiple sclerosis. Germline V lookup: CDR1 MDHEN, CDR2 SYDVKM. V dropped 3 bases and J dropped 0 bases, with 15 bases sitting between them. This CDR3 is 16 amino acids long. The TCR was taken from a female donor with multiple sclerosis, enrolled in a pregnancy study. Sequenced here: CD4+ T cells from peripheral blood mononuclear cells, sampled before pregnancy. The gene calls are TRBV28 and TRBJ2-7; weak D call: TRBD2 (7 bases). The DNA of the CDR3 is TGTGCCAGCAGTTTCCTTGGCGGGGGCCCCTCCTACGAGCAGTACTTC. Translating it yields CASSFLGGGPSYEQYF.